The present entry profiles one TCR beta chain with its context. How the authors handled the data: By means of reference gene primer amplification, nucleated cell counts were estimated. Measured with immunoSEQ multiplex PCR; TCRdb has only the in-frame clones, and not every one. V and J calls plus clone size are reproduced from that table; the DNA served to infer D and trimming. The repertoire includes 150,000 to 200,000 clones, about 87% of them detected once, and around 12% sits in the top ten. The data are from a study of blood T cell repertoires in COVID-19. Study-level background: Sites across the United States, Italy and Spain contributed samples from acute and convalescent COVID-19. From T cells, B-cell-depleted T cells, or PBMCs came the material, which was cDNA or gDNA.

The CDR3 length is 18 residues. V shed 2 bases and J shed 2 bases, with 16 bases lying between them. The V gene's germline CDR1 is KGHSH and CDR2 LQKENI. The sample consisted of peripheral blood. The rearrangement uses TRBV18 and TRBJ1-6, with D possibly being TRBD1 (5 bases). This clonotype originated in an older woman with COVID-19, enrolled during active disease. The DNA of the CDR3 is TGTGCCAGCTCACCAGGGGTACCAGGGCCAGCCTATAATTCACCCCTCCACTTT. As protein: CASSPGVPGPAYNSPLHF.